One sample yielded the 27 T cell receptor beta chains listed below, sequenced in a study of T cell responses to AZD1222 COVID-19 vaccine. Measured with immunoSEQ multiplex PCR; TCRdb has only the in-frame clones, and not every one. The sample contains over 130,000 clones, roughly 88% of which appear only once. Sample: peripheral blood, taken 28 days after the second AZD1222 dose. The source of these receptors is an adult who received the AZD1222 COVID-19 vaccine.

The V call is TRBV18, the J call TRBJ2-1; 11 positions agree with TRBD2. Germline trimming cut 3 bases from V and 9 bases from J; bases unmatched to any gene: 10. The CDR3 totals 16 residues. Per the germline V gene, CDR1 is KGHSH and CDR2 is LQKENI. The chain's CDR3 is CASSPFSGRDIGEQFF. Written as DNA, the CDR3 is TGTGCCAGCTCACCCTTTAGCGGGAGGGATATAGGTGAGCAGTTCTTC.

V gene TRBV12-5 combines with J gene TRBJ2-2, with 9 bases matching TRBD1. CDR1 is LGHNT, CDR2 FRNRAP, per germline. The CDR3 extends over 15 amino acids. V trimming: 5 bases; J trimming: 7 bases; junction bases outside the gene matches: 8. DNA for the CDR3: TGTGCTAGTGGTGCCGCCGGGACAGGGAACGGGGAGCTGTTTTTT. It yields the protein CASGAAGTGNGELFF.

This chain joins TRBV6-2 or TRBV6-3 and TRBJ2-1, with TRBD2 identical over 14 bases. The trim removed 5 bases at V and 3 bases at J, leaving 3 bases unmatched. The germline V gene has CDR1 MNHEY and CDR2 SVGEGT. The CDR3 runs to 16 residues. The CDR3 spells CASSRGLAGDYNEQFF. The CDR3 coding sequence is TGTGCCAGCAGTCGGGGACTAGCGGGGGACTACAATGAGCAGTTCTTC.

The gene calls are TRBV11-2 and TRBJ1-6; D ambiguous. V dropped 2 bases and J dropped 10 bases, with 12 bases sitting between them. Germline V gene data show CDR1 as SGHAT and CDR2 as FQNNGV. The length of the CDR3 is 14 residues. DNA for the CDR3: TGTGCCAGCAGCTTATCGGATAGGGCATCACCCCTCCACTTT. Translated: CASSLSDRASPLHF.

The chain joins TRBV20-1 to TRBJ2-5; D gene ambiguous. The CDR3 is 11 amino acids. V was trimmed by 5 bases and J by 5 bases, leaving 9 bases between them. Germline CDR1 is DFQATT and CDR2 is SNEGSKA (reference sequence). In DNA form, the CDR3 reads TGCAGTGCTGGCCTAAGGGAGACCCAGTACTTC. This encodes CSAGLRETQYF.

The rearrangement uses TRBV5-1 and TRBJ2-1; 11 nucleotides align to TRBD2. The CDR3 consists of 18 residues. Trimming at V came to 3 bases and at J to 0 bases, leaving 8 bases not matched to a gene. CDR1 and CDR2 (germline): SGHRS, YFSETQ. The CDR3 loop reads CASSSWTSGYSSYNEQFF. For the CDR3, the DNA is TGCGCCAGCAGCTCATGGACTAGCGGGTACAGCTCCTACAATGAGCAGTTCTTC.

This chain connects TRBV11-2 to TRBJ1-2; D ambiguous. The CDR3 contains 13 residues. Per germline, CDR1 SGHAT and CDR2 FQNNGV. V lost 5 bases to trimming and J lost 2 bases, with 9 bases between them. The CDR3 DNA follows: TGTGCCAGCAGCCCACAGAAGAACTATGGCTACACCTTC. Translated: CASSPQKNYGYTF.

This rearrangement joins TRBV5-1 to TRBJ1-1; 7 bases are shared with TRBD1. Germline CDR1 is SGHRS and CDR2 is YFSETQ. The V segment lost 1 base and the J segment 3 bases; nucleotides outside the gene matches: 6. CDR3 length: 15 residues. The CDR3 protein is CASSLLVQGDTEAFF. DNA of the CDR3: TGCGCCAGCAGCTTGTTGGTTCAGGGGGACACTGAAGCTTTCTTT.

CDR3 nucleotide sequence: TGTGCCAGCAGCTTAACAGGGGGCCCCACAGATACGCAGTATTTT. Amino acids: CASSLTGGPTDTQYF. The chain uses TRBV7-3 and TRBJ2-3, with 7 bases matching TRBD1. Germline V CDR1 and CDR2: SGHTA, FQGTGA. Trimming took 0 bases from V and 2 from J; bases not matched to a gene: 2. The CDR3 loop spans 15 amino acids. Drawing the rest from reference TRBV7-3 and TRBJ2-3, the complete variable domain is GAGVSQTPSNKVTEKGKYVELRCDPISGHTALYWYRQSLGQGPEFLIYFQGTGAADDSGLPNDRFFAVRPEGSVSTLKIQRTERGDSAVYLCASSLTGGPTDTQYFGPGTRLTVL.

The V gene is TRBV5-1, the J gene TRBJ2-2; D remains ambiguous. CDR1 is SGHRS and CDR2 is YFSETQ in the germline V gene. The ends were cut back, 0 bases at V and 6 bases at J, with 12 bases in the middle. CDR3 length: 15 amino acids. In nucleotides, the CDR3 is TGCGCCAGCAGCTTGGGGTCTCTTAGGCCCGGGGAGCTGTTTTTT. Translating it yields CASSLGSLRPGELFF.

V is TRBV19 and J is TRBJ2-1; D uncertain. Trimming stripped 5 bases from V and 6 bases from J, with 11 bases between. The germline gives CDR1 LNHDA, CDR2 SQIVND (reference sequence). CDR3 size: 13 residues. CDR3 nucleotide sequence: TGTGCCAGTAGTGCCCAAGGTTTCAATGAGCAGTTCTTC. Amino acid sequence: CASSAQGFNEQFF.

The chain is built from TRBV9 and TRBJ1-2, with D possibly being TRBD1 (6 bases). The CDR3 is made up of 15 amino acids. Trimming stripped 0 bases from V and 5 bases from J, with 14 bases between. Germline CDR1 reads SGDLS; CDR2 reads YYNGEE. The CDR3 sequence: CASSVGTASLYGYTF. The CDR3 bases are TGTGCCAGCAGCGTAGGGACAGCCTCCCTGTATGGCTACACCTTC. Supplemented by reference TRBV9 and TRBJ1-2, the full variable domain reads DSGVTQTPKHLITATGQRVTLRCSPRSGDLSVYWYQQSLDQGLQFLIQYYNGEERAKGNILERFSAQQFPDLHSELNLSSLELGDSALYFCASSVGTASLYGYTFGSGTRLTVV.

The chain carries TRBV18 and TRBJ2-1; maybe TRBD2 (5 bases). V lost 0 bases and J lost 10, with 10 bases in between. CDR3 length: 13 amino acids. Germline V gives CDR1 KGHSH, CDR2 LQKENI. The DNA for the CDR3 is TGTGCCAGCTCACCACCGGAGCTAGCCGAGCAGTTCTTC. This translates into CASSPPELAEQFF.

V is TRBV6-2 or TRBV6-3 and J is TRBJ2-5, with 9 bases that match TRBD2. Germline V gene lookup returns CDR1 MNHEY and CDR2 SVGEGT. The CDR3 is 15 amino acids. The J segment lost 4 bases and the V segment lost 5 bases, leaving 8 bases of the junction unmatched. The CDR3 coding sequence is TGTGCCAGCAGTCATCGGGGACTAGCCCCAGAGACCCAGTACTTC. Its protein is CASSHRGLAPETQYF.

This rearrangement joins TRBV5-6 to TRBJ2-7, with TRBD1 as a possible D gene (5 bases). This CDR3 spans 12 amino acids. V dropped 7 bases and J dropped 3 bases, with 11 bases sitting between them. Germline V gene data show CDR1 as SGHDT and CDR2 as YYEEEE. CDR3: CASSGLGYEQYF. CDR3 in DNA: TGTGCCAGCTCAGGGTTGGGCTACGAGCAGTACTTC.

The chain recombines TRBV2 with TRBJ1-2; no reliable D call. V was shortened by 8 bases and J by 6 bases, with 19 bases between the two germline ends. This CDR3 has 14 residues. In germline, CDR1 is SNHLY, CDR2 FYNNEI. The CDR3 DNA follows: TGTGCCAGCCAACCGAGGGATCTAGGACATGGCTACACCTTC. It encodes CASQPRDLGHGYTF.

The chain carries TRBV24-1 and TRBJ2-5; 11 bases agree with TRBD2. The CDR3 runs 16 residues. The V segment lost 3 bases and the J segment 2 bases; nucleotides outside the gene matches: 4. Germline values: CDR1 KGHDR, CDR2 SFDVKD. The CDR3 protein is CATSDPTSGKQETQYF. Here the CDR3 DNA reads TGTGCCACCAGTGATCCGACTAGCGGGAAGCAAGAGACCCAGTACTTC.

J is TRBJ1-6 and V is TRBV7-9; 11 nucleotides align to TRBD1. Germline loops: CDR1 SEHNR, CDR2 FQNEAQ (reference sequence). Trimming at V came to 5 bases and at J to 0 bases, leaving 6 bases not matched to a gene. The CDR3 loop spans 18 amino acids. The CDR3: CASSRGTGGLSYNSPLHF. The CDR3 bases are TGTGCCAGCAGCCGAGGGACAGGGGGACTCTCCTATAATTCACCCCTCCACTTT.

CDR3 DNA sequence: TGCGCCAGCAGCTTGGAAGGGACCCCAGGAGAGCAGTACTTC. Amino acids: CASSLEGTPGEQYF. The J gene is TRBJ2-7, the V gene TRBV5-1, with D tentatively TRBD1 or TRBD2 (5 bases each). The V gene's germline CDR1 is SGHRS and CDR2 YFSETQ. The V and J ends lost 0 bases and 7 bases respectively, with 14 bases between them. This CDR3 region has 14 residues.

CDR3 bases: TGTGCCACCAGCAGAGATCGGGGGGAGGACTATGGCTACACCTTC. It is translated as CATSRDRGEDYGYTF. The rearrangement joins TRBV15 to TRBJ1-2; maybe TRBD1 (5 bases). Germline values: CDR1 LNHNV, CDR2 YYDKDF (reference sequence). V was cut by 0 bases and J by 3 bases, with 11 bases left in between. CDR3 length: 15 residues. Complete variable domain (other parts from reference TRBV15 and TRBJ1-2): DAMVIQNPRYQVTQFGKPVTLSCSQTLNHNVMYWYQQKSSQAPKLLFHYYDKDFNNEADTPDNFQSRRPNTSFCFLDIRSPGLGDTAMYLCATSRDRGEDYGYTFGSGTRLTVV.

V is TRBV30 and J is TRBJ1-2; D ambiguous. The CDR3 has 16 residues. The ends were cut back, 2 bases at V and 5 bases at J, with 21 bases in the middle. Germline assignment: CDR1 GTSNPN and CDR2 SVGIG (reference sequence). The CDR3 sequence is CAWSRLRADTGYGYTF. The CDR3 DNA follows: TGTGCCTGGAGTAGATTAAGGGCAGACACGGGGTATGGCTACACCTTC.

On this clone itself: The same CDR3 also results from other DNA sequences found in this sample. The chain carries TRBV30 and TRBJ1-2; D perhaps matches TRBD1 (5 bases). V was trimmed by 4 bases and J by 4 bases, leaving 13 bases between them. Looked up from germline, CDR1 is GTSNPN and CDR2 is SVGIG (reference sequence). This CDR3 has 13 residues. The CDR3 sequence: CAWTTGGRYGYTF. DNA of the CDR3: TGTGCCTGGACGACGGGGGGACGCTATGGCTACACCTTC.

The chain links TRBV29-1 to TRBJ1-4, with 7 bases matching TRBD1. The CDR3 has 15 amino acids. V shed 6 bases and J 8 bases; nucleotides not matched to a gene: 15. Germline lookup yields CDR1 SQVTM and CDR2 ANQGSEA. For the CDR3, the DNA is TGCAGCGTCAAACCCCAGGGGGGAGCATTGGAAAAACTGTTTTTT. Its translation: CSVKPQGGALEKLFF.

The chain has TRBV19 and TRBJ1-4, with D unresolved. Germline assignment: CDR1 LNHDA and CDR2 SQIVND (reference sequence). Trimming pared 1 base from V and 8 bases from J, leaving 2 bases between. This CDR3 is built from 11 residues. The CDR3 loop reads CASSIGEKLFF. Written as DNA, the CDR3 is TGTGCCAGTAGTATAGGCGAAAAACTGTTTTTT.

The V call is TRBV4-2, the J call TRBJ2-2; possible D gene TRBD1, 5 bases. Trimming removed 1 base from V and 4 bases from J, with 10 bases in between. Germline V CDR1 and CDR2: LGHNA, YNFKEQ. CDR3 length equals 15 residues. The CDR3 DNA sequence: TGTGCCAGCAGCCAAGGGGGCTTAGGCACCGGGGAGCTGTTTTTT. It encodes CASSQGGLGTGELFF.

This chain links TRBV3-1 (or the pseudogene TRBV3-2) with TRBJ1-6; no firm D call. Trimming shortened V by 3 bases and J by 10 bases, and 10 bases separated the two germline ends. There are 13 residues in the CDR3. CDR1 LGHDT and CDR2 YNNKEL come from the germline V gene (reference sequence). DNA for the CDR3: TGTGCCAGCAGCCAGGGCGGGTTCTCACCCCTCCACTTT. Amino acids: CASSQGGFSPLHF.

This chain joins TRBV14 and TRBJ1-4; D gene uncertain. Germline CDR1 SGHDN, CDR2 FVKESK. The CDR3 sequence is 13 residues long. The germline V and J ends were trimmed by 1 base and 4 bases, with 4 bases remaining between them. The CDR3 DNA sequence: TGTGCCAGCAGCCAAGTCAATAATGAAAAACTGTTTTTT. Amino acids: CASSQVNNEKLFF.